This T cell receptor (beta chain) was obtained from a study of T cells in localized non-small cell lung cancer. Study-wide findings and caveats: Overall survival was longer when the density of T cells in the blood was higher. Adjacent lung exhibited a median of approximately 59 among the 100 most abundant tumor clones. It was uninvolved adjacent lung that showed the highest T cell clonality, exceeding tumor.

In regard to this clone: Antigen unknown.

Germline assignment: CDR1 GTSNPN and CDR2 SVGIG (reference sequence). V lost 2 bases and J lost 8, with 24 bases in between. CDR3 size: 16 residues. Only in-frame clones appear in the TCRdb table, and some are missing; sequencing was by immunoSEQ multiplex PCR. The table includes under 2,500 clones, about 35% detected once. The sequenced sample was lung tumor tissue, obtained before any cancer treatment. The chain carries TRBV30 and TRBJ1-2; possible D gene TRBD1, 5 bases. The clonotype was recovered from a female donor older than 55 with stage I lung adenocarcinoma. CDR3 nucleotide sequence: TGTGCCTGGAGTTGGGCAGGGACCTTTAGGATTGGCGGCTACACCTTC. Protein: CAWSWAGTFRIGGYTF.